This TCR beta chain was sequenced during a study of blood T cells in healthy people across ages. Notes on the study in general: Total diversity from one million sequenced T cells was likely underestimated.

In terms of origin and age, donors were healthy Caucasian individuals from Russia aged about 6 to 90. CDR3 length: 15 residues. V was clipped by 8 bases and J by 7 bases; unmatched bases: 16. A note on this clonotype: What it binds is not known.

A sample-barcoded 5' primer and a J-beta primer mix were used in a second PCR of roughly 7 to 11 cycles. Every molecule of cDNA carried a tag from a template-switch adaptor with 12 random nucleotides. TCRdb re-derived calls from the 5' RACE reads in MiXCR, one entry per CDR3 protein. In the table there are hundreds of thousands of distinct CDR3 sequences, 58% of which are singletons. The origin of this receptor is a young man in good health. The genes are TRBV12-3 or TRBV12-4 and TRBJ2-7; 8 nucleotides line up with TRBD2. Sequenced sample: blood. The CDR3 spells CASCNVQSGSGEQYF. The CDR3 coding sequence is TGTGCCAGCTGTAATGTCCAAAGCGGGAGCGGGGAGCAGTACTTC.